This T cell receptor (beta chain) derives from a study of beta chain features in type 1 diabetes. This clone was observed a handful of times. Its antigen remains unknown. The whole isolated RNA underwent reverse transcription, so sequencing captured expressed TCRB transcripts. Here immunoSEQ multiplex PCR was the method, and the copy in TCRdb shows in-frame clones only, minus some. The sample contains around 360,000 clones, around an eighth of which appear only once. This CDR3 region has 15 residues. CDR1 is MGHRA and CDR2 is YSYEKL in the germline V gene. V lost 4 bases to trimming and J lost 4 bases, with 17 bases between them. Study observations and caveats: Researchers reported that naive, central memory and Treg TCRB repertoires appeared more similar in patients than in healthy donors. There was a moderate but significant shortening of TCRB CDR3s in all four CD4+ subsets of Type 1 diabetes patients.

This clonotype was sampled from a woman in her late teens or twenties with type 1 diabetes. Specimen: naive CD4+ T cells from blood. V gene TRBV4-1 combines with J gene TRBJ2-7; D perhaps matches TRBD2 (5 bases). The CDR3 DNA reads as TGCGCCAGCAGCCTCCGGACTTATGAGGGATACGAGCAGTACTTC. This sequence encodes CASSLRTYEGYEQYF.